The TCR beta chain under discussion was sequenced for a study of blood T cells in healthy people across ages. A minimum of 6.5 million PBMCs was isolated per sample. Study-wide results and limits: A strong correlation was found between TCR beta diversity and the percentage of naive T cells.

This clonotype was seen once. The antigen is undetermined. The CDR3 spans 16 residues. Unmatched junction bases numbered 2, after V lost 1 base and J lost 0 bases. Germline lookup yields CDR1 LGHNA and CDR2 YNFKEQ. Next came a second PCR, run for 7 to 11 cycles, which used a sample-barcoded 5' primer along with a J-beta primer mix. TCRdb re-derived calls from the 5' RACE reads in MiXCR, one entry per CDR3 protein. The sample holds just over 1 million distinct CDR3 sequences, over 35% seen once. The clonotype comes from a woman aged 55-75 years in good health. Specimen: blood. The chain employs TRBV4-2 and TRBJ2-3, with 9 nucleotides matching TRBD2. The CDR3 region has the DNA TGTGCCAGCAGCCAAGCCAGCGGGGGGAGCACAGATACGCAGTATTTT. Translation: CASSQASGGSTDTQYF.